A single sample is the source of the 29 T cell receptor beta chains below, sequenced in a study of blood T cell repertoires in COVID-19. The protocol was immunoSEQ multiplex PCR, while the TCRdb copy is restricted to in-frame clones and leaves out a portion. The table has 150,000 to 200,000 clones, about 83% seen once. The sample taken for sequencing was peripheral blood. The origin of the receptors is an older woman with COVID-19, enrolled during active disease.

The chain recombines TRBV12-3 or TRBV12-4 with TRBJ2-7, with 8 bases aligning to TRBD1. This CDR3 region has 13 residues. V lost 8 bases and J lost 2; bases outside the gene matches: 5. The CDR3 region has the DNA TGTGCCAGCTCGAGACAGGGGACCTACGAGCAGTACTTC. Amino acid sequence: CASSRQGTYEQYF.

V usage is TRBV5-4 and J usage is TRBJ2-5, with TRBD2 matching over 8 bases. This CDR3 region has 18 residues. V trimming: 2 bases; J trimming: 5 bases; junction bases outside the gene matches: 17. Per the germline V gene, CDR1 is SGHNT and CDR2 is YYREEE (reference sequence). Here the CDR3 DNA reads TGTGCCAGCAGCTTTCCCGGTAGAAGAGCGGGAGAGGGGGAGACCCAGTACTTC. Translated, it gives CASSFPGRRAGEGETQYF.

The DNA of the CDR3 is TGTGCCAGTACCCCGGGACAGGCACTCTACGAGCAGTACTTC. Protein product: CASTPGQALYEQYF. The V gene is TRBV19, the J gene TRBJ2-7; the match to TRBD1 covers 8 bases. Germline-derived CDR1 and CDR2 are LNHDA and SQIVND (reference sequence). J lost 3 bases, V lost 7 bases, and 8 bases had no gene match. This CDR3 has 14 amino acids.

This clone was recorded once. This rearrangement joins TRBV6-5 to TRBJ2-1; unclear D gene. Germline CDR1 MNHEY, CDR2 SVGAGI. This CDR3 spans 12 amino acids. Trimming took off 5 bases at V and 7 bases at J, with 9 bases between the two ends. CDR3 coding DNA: TGTGCCAGCAGTCGCGGATCAAATGAGCAGTTCTTC. This sequence encodes CASSRGSNEQFF.

The gene calls are TRBV2 and TRBJ1-5; no firm D call. Trimming removed 2 bases from V and 5 bases from J, with 10 bases in between. CDR3 size: 14 residues. The V gene's germline CDR1 is SNHLY and CDR2 FYNNEI. The CDR3 DNA reads TGTGCCAGCAGTGAATCGGCGGAGTATCAGCCCCAGCATTTT. The encoded protein is CASSESAEYQPQHF.

The chain joins TRBV5-6 to TRBJ2-5; 9 bases line up with TRBD2. The CDR3 is 15 residues long. The V segment lost 1 base and the J segment 4 bases; nucleotides outside the gene matches: 5. Germline-derived CDR1 and CDR2 are SGHDT and YYEEEE. CDR3 sequence (DNA): TGTGCCAGCAGCTTGCCTAGCGGGATTATAGAGACCCAGTACTTC. Protein product: CASSLPSGIIETQYF. The variable domain in full, completed from reference TRBV5-6 and TRBJ2-5, reads DAGVTQSPTHLIKTRGQQVTLRCSPKSGHDTVSWYQQALGQGPQFIFQYYEEEERQRGNFPDRFSGHQFPNYSSELNVNALLLGDSALYLCASSLPSGIIETQYFGPGTRLLVL.

This chain connects TRBV19 to TRBJ1-5; TRBD1 agrees at 7 bases. CDR1 and CDR2 (germline): LNHDA, SQIVND (reference sequence). The V and J ends lost 5 bases and 6 bases, in that order; junction bases with no gene match: 4. The CDR3 runs 13 residues. CDR3 DNA sequence: TGTGCCAGTAGTGACAGGGTCGGTCAGCCCCAGCATTTT. It translates to CASSDRVGQPQHF. Filled out from reference TRBV19 and TRBJ1-5, the complete variable domain reads DGGITQSPKYLFRKEGQNVTLSCEQNLNHDAMYWYRQDPGQGLRLIYYSQIVNDFQKGDIAEGYSVSREKKESFPLTVTSAQKNPTAFYLCASSDRVGQPQHFGDGTRLSIL.

V usage is TRBV2 and J usage is TRBJ1-1; D perhaps matches TRBD1 (5 bases). Deletions cut 1 base from V and 2 bases from J, with 8 bases between. Germline V CDR1 and CDR2: SNHLY, FYNNEI. The CDR3 extends over 14 amino acids. The CDR3 nucleotides are TGTGCCAGCAGTGAAGGCAGGGCAAACACTGAAGCTTTCTTT. Translating gives CASSEGRANTEAFF.

The chain recombines TRBV28 with TRBJ2-7; TRBD1 matches 8 bases. The junction had 6 bases not matched to a gene; V was cut back by 7 bases and J by 1 base. The CDR3 consists of 14 residues. CDR1 is MDHEN and CDR2 is SYDVKM in the germline V gene. The CDR3 DNA reads as TGTGCCAGCAACCGACAGGGGCGATCCTACGAGCAGTACTTC. This codes for CASNRQGRSYEQYF.

The V call is TRBV19, the J call TRBJ1-4; maybe TRBD1 (6 bases). Trimming took off 2 bases at V and 5 bases at J, with 9 bases between the two ends. CDR3 length equals 14 residues. Germline lookup yields CDR1 LNHDA and CDR2 SQIVND (reference sequence). The CDR3 is CASSIRQANEKLFF. CDR3 nucleotide sequence: TGTGCCAGTAGTATAAGACAGGCAAATGAAAAACTGTTTTTT. Combining the CDR3 with reference TRBV19 and TRBJ1-4 gives the whole variable domain DGGITQSPKYLFRKEGQNVTLSCEQNLNHDAMYWYRQDPGQGLRLIYYSQIVNDFQKGDIAEGYSVSREKKESFPLTVTSAQKNPTAFYLCASSIRQANEKLFFGSGTQLSVL.

Comments on this clone: This CDR3 is also generated by other DNA sequences in the sample. The CDR3 coding sequence is TGCAGTGCTAGGGCAGACTATGGCTACACCTTC. Its protein product is CSARADYGYTF. The chain links TRBV20-1 to TRBJ1-2; unclear D gene. The CDR3 totals 11 residues. Germline CDR1 DFQATT, CDR2 SNEGSKA (reference sequence). V lost 3 bases, J lost 3 bases, and 5 bases lay in between.

The chain has TRBV28 and TRBJ2-3, with TRBD1 matching 10 bases. From germline, CDR1 is MDHEN and CDR2 SYDVKM. This CDR3 contains 15 residues. With 3 bases clipped from V and 4 bases from J, the junction kept 4 bases outside the gene matches. The CDR3 loop reads CASSLAGQGADTQYF. For the CDR3, the DNA is TGTGCCAGCAGTTTGGCCGGACAGGGGGCAGATACGCAGTATTTT.

The rearrangement joins TRBV24-1 to TRBJ2-1, with 7 bases lining up with TRBD1. There are 13 residues in the CDR3. From germline, CDR1 is KGHDR and CDR2 SFDVKD. J gave up 11 bases and V 3 bases, and 6 bases lay outside the gene matches. The CDR3 nucleotides are TGTGCCACCAGTGATCGACAGGGTAGAAAGCAGTTCTTC. As protein: CATSDRQGRKQFF.

The chain combines TRBV7-8 with TRBJ1-2; 10 nucleotides agree with TRBD1. Per germline, CDR1 SGHVS and CDR2 FQNEAQ. The CDR3 length is 16 residues. Losses at the gene ends were 2 bases for V and 6 bases for J; bases not matched to a gene: 9. In nucleotides, the CDR3 is TGTGCCAGCAGCTTAATCCGACAGGGGGCCGGCAATGGCTACACCTTC. Translated, it gives CASSLIRQGAGNGYTF.

V usage is TRBV9 and J usage is TRBJ2-7; 7 positions agree with TRBD1. This CDR3 spans 15 amino acids. Trimming removed 0 bases from V and 4 bases from J; junction bases left unmatched: 7. Germline values: CDR1 SGDLS, CDR2 YYNGEE. Here the CDR3 DNA reads TGTGCCAGCAGCGTAGGAGGTGACAGGGTGTACGAGCAGTACTTC. Translation gives CASSVGGDRVYEQYF. Together with reference TRBV9 and TRBJ2-7, the CDR3 gives the full variable domain: DSGVTQTPKHLITATGQRVTLRCSPRSGDLSVYWYQQSLDQGLQFLIQYYNGEERAKGNILERFSAQQFPDLHSELNLSSLELGDSALYFCASSVGGDRVYEQYFGPGTRLTVT.

J is TRBJ2-2 and V is TRBV28, with 8 bases fitting TRBD1. CDR3 size: 15 residues. J was trimmed by 6 bases and V by 7 bases; bases with no gene match: 10. Per germline, CDR1 MDHEN and CDR2 SYDVKM. The DNA of the CDR3 is TGTGCCAGCAATGACGCAGGGGGCCTGGCCGGGGAGCTGTTTTTT. This codes for CASNDAGGLAGELFF. Variable domain in full (rest from reference TRBV28 and TRBJ2-2): DVKVTQSSRYLVKRTGEKVFLECVQDMDHENMFWYRQDPGLGLRLIYFSYDVKMKEKGDIPEGYSVSREKKERFSLILESASTNQTSMYLCASNDAGGLAGELFFGEGSRLTVL.

The chain joins TRBV11-2 to TRBJ2-3; 7 positions match TRBD2. Germline V lookup: CDR1 SGHAT, CDR2 FQNNGV. The CDR3 sequence is 15 residues long. V shed 2 bases and J 4 bases; nucleotides not matched to a gene: 6. In DNA form, the CDR3 reads TGTGCCAGCAGCTTAATGTTAGCGGGTGCAGATACGCAGTATTTT. Translated: CASSLMLAGADTQYF.

The chain carries TRBV6-1 and TRBJ1-2, with D unresolved. Trimming stripped 2 bases from V and 2 bases from J, with 3 bases between. This CDR3 region has 12 residues. Germline assignment: CDR1 MNHNS and CDR2 SASEGT. Written as DNA, the CDR3 is TGTGCCAGCAGTGAACAGAACTATGGCTACACCTTC. As protein: CASSEQNYGYTF.

The chain links TRBV28 to TRBJ1-1, with a possible D match to TRBD1 (5 bases). Germline V gene lookup returns CDR1 MDHEN and CDR2 SYDVKM. With 5 bases removed from V and 8 bases from J, the gap between germline ends came to 21 bases. The CDR3 loop spans 15 amino acids. The DNA of the CDR3 is TGTGCCAGCAGTAGGGTAGGGGTGTTAGCACAGGAAGCTTTCTTT. Amino acids: CASSRVGVLAQEAFF.

V usage is TRBV7-6 and J usage is TRBJ2-1; 8 bases are a match to TRBD1. CDR3 size: 17 residues. The V segment lost 3 bases and the J segment 7 bases; nucleotides outside the gene matches: 14. Germline CDR1 and CDR2: SGHVS and FNYEAQ. CDR3 loop: CASSFGSSGGGWNEQFF. CDR3 coding DNA: TGTGCCAGCAGCTTTGGGTCATCAGGGGGCGGATGGAATGAGCAGTTCTTC. Full variable domain (rest looked up from reference TRBV7-6 and TRBJ2-1): GAGVSQSPRYKVTKRGQDVALRCDPISGHVSLYWYRQALGQGPEFLTYFNYEAQQDKSGLPNDRFSAERPEGSISTLTIQRTEQRDSAMYRCASSFGSSGGGWNEQFFGPGTRLTVL.

The genes are TRBV2 and TRBJ2-1, with TRBD1 identical over 9 bases. This CDR3 contains 19 residues. Germline trimming cut 5 bases from V and 6 bases from J; bases unmatched to any gene: 20. Germline V CDR1 and CDR2: SNHLY, FYNNEI. The CDR3 DNA follows: TGTGCCAGCAGTTTTAATGTCCCGGGACAGGGAGTAGGTAGCAATGAGCAGTTCTTC. Translating it yields CASSFNVPGQGVGSNEQFF.

The DNA of the CDR3 is TGTGCCAGTAGTAGGGAGACTGAAGCTTTCTTT. The encoded protein is CASSRETEAFF. V and J are TRBV19 and TRBJ1-1; unclear D gene. Germline-derived CDR1 and CDR2 are LNHDA and SQIVND (reference sequence). The V and J ends lost 4 bases and 5 bases respectively, with 5 bases between them. The length of the CDR3 is 11 residues.

The chain joins TRBV2 to TRBJ2-1, with TRBD2 matching over 11 bases. Per the germline V gene, CDR1 is SNHLY and CDR2 is FYNNEI. This CDR3 spans 14 amino acids. The junction had 4 bases not matched to a gene; V was cut back by 8 bases and J by 4 bases. The CDR3 DNA reads as TGTGCCAGCCAGACTAGCGGGGTGTACAATGAGCAGTTCTTC. This gives the protein CASQTSGVYNEQFF.

The chain carries TRBV19 and TRBJ1-1; TRBD1 is a possible D gene (6 bases). Per the germline V gene, CDR1 is LNHDA and CDR2 is SQIVND (reference sequence). This CDR3 has 15 residues. V lost 5 bases and J lost 1, with 14 bases in between. CDR3 residues: CASSANRAGNTEAFF. In DNA, the CDR3 is TGTGCCAGTAGTGCCAACAGGGCGGGGAACACTGAAGCTTTCTTT. Full variable domain (outside the CDR3, taken from reference TRBV19 and TRBJ1-1): DGGITQSPKYLFRKEGQNVTLSCEQNLNHDAMYWYRQDPGQGLRLIYYSQIVNDFQKGDIAEGYSVSREKKESFPLTVTSAQKNPTAFYLCASSANRAGNTEAFFGQGTRLTVV.

The V gene is TRBV12-3 or TRBV12-4, the J gene TRBJ1-5; unclear D gene. V dropped 4 bases and J dropped 2 bases, with 3 bases sitting between them. CDR3 length equals 12 residues. The CDR3 protein is CASSSGNQPQHF. Written as DNA, the CDR3 is TGTGCCAGCAGTTCGGGCAATCAGCCCCAGCATTTT.

The rearrangement uses TRBV27 and TRBJ2-1; a possible D gene is TRBD2 (6 bases). Germline V gene data show CDR1 as MNHEY and CDR2 as SMNVEV (reference sequence). The V gene lost 0 bases and the J gene lost 0 bases, with 12 bases spanning the gap. There are 17 residues in the CDR3. The CDR3 DNA reads TGTGCCAGCAGTTTATCCTGGGAGGCTTCCTCCTACAATGAGCAGTTCTTC. It is translated as CASSLSWEASSYNEQFF.

In its sample, this clone was seen once. This chain connects TRBV9 to TRBJ2-5, with 12 bases matching TRBD2. Germline CDR1 SGDLS, CDR2 YYNGEE. V lost 3 bases to trimming and J lost 4 bases; unmatched junction nucleotides: 4. CDR3 size: 15 residues. The CDR3 spells CASSAQTSGRETQYF. In DNA, the CDR3 is TGTGCCAGCAGCGCACAGACTAGCGGGAGAGAGACCCAGTACTTC.

This chain links TRBV30 with TRBJ2-7, with 10 bases aligning to TRBD1. The germline CDR1 and CDR2 sequences are GTSNPN and SVGIG (reference sequence). The CDR3 extends over 15 amino acids. J was trimmed by 2 bases and V by 2 bases; bases with no gene match: 6. The CDR3 loop reads CAWSPDRGHPYEQYF. DNA for the CDR3: TGTGCCTGGAGTCCCGACAGGGGGCATCCCTACGAGCAGTACTTC.

The V call is TRBV9, the J call TRBJ1-4; D is undetermined. V shed 4 bases and J shed 7 bases, with 17 bases lying between them. Germline V gene sequence: CDR1 SGDLS, CDR2 YYNGEE. The CDR3 runs to 15 residues. CDR3 sequence: CASSQIGEGGEKLFF. CDR3 nucleotide sequence: TGTGCCAGCAGCCAGATCGGGGAGGGAGGTGAAAAACTGTTTTTT.